This TCR beta chain comes out of a study of shared clonotypes between healthy human individuals. Turning to the study itself: CD4 naive cells filled three plates per donor, CD4 memory three, CD8 naive two and CD8 memory one.

The CDR3 is 12 residues long. Germline V lookup: CDR1 SGHAT, CDR2 FQNNGV. Trimming cost V 5 bases and J 4 bases, with 9 bases left between them. Only one count was recorded for this clone. Antigen: not known. Study-level results: Larger estimated richness was generally seen in naive subsets than in memory subsets. Represented diversity, genetic and exposure-history alike, was limited by few donors. Non-shared clonotypes showed lower generation probabilities than clonotypes common to all four donors.

Here immunoSEQ multiplex PCR was the method, and the copy in TCRdb shows in-frame clones only, minus some. Of 150,000 to 200,000 clones in the sample, roughly 93% are singletons; the top ten hold around 0.067%. The sequenced sample consisted of naive CD4+ T cells sorted from blood. Subset specified: CD45RA+ positively selected. The receptor's source is a woman in her thirties in good health. The V gene is TRBV11-2, the J gene TRBJ2-7, with D perhaps matching TRBD2 (6 bases). CDR3 nucleotides: TGTGCCAGCAGCCGGCGGGAATACGAGCAGTACTTC. It yields the protein CASSRREYEQYF.